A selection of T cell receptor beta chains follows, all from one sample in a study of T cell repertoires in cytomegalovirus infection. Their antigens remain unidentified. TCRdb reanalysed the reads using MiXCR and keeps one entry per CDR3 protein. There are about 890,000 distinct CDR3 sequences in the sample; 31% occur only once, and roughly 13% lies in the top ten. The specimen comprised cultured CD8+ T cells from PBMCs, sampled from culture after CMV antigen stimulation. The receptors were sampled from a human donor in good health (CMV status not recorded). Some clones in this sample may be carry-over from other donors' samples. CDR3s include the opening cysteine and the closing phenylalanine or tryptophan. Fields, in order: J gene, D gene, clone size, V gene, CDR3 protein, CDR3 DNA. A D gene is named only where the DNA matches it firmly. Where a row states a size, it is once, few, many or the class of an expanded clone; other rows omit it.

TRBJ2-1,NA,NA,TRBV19,CASSIYTYNEQFF,TGTGCCAGTAGTATCTACACCTACAATGAGCAGTTCTTC
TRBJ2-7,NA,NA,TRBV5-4,CASSFRGRHEQYF,TGTGCCAGCAGCTTTAGGGGCCGGCACGAGCAGTACTTC
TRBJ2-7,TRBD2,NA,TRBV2,CASMGGSYEQYF,TGTGCCAGCATGGGGGGGTCCTACGAGCAGTACTTC
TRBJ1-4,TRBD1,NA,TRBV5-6,CASSPGQGRRLFF,TGTGCCAGCAGCCCCGGACAGGGACGGAGGCTGTTTTTT
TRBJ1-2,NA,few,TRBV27,CASSSEEAGNYGYTF,TGTGCCAGCAGTTCCGAGGAGGCGGGTAACTATGGCTACACCTTC
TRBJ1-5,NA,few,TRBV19,CASSSKGGLQPQHF,TGTGCCAGTAGTTCAAAGGGGGGGCTTCAGCCCCAGCATTTT
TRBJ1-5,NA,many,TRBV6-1,CASSVTGLGNQPQHF,TGTGCCAGCAGTGTGACGGGCCTTGGCAATCAGCCCCAGCATTTT
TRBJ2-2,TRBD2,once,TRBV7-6,CASWGGTGPNTGELFF,TGTGCCAGCTGGGGAGGGACTGGACCAAACACCGGGGAGCTGTTTTTT
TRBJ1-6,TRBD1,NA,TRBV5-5,CASRPEGQGNSPLHF,TGTGCCAGCAGACCTGAGGGACAGGGCAATTCACCCCTCCACTTT
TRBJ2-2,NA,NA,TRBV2,CASRLGTAEKNTGELFF,TGTGCCAGCAGGCTGGGTACCGCAGAGAAAAACACCGGGGAGCTGTTTTTT